This T cell receptor (beta chain) came from a study of regulatory T cells in long-lasting Graves disease. General observations from the study: Whereas new patients shared about a thousand public clonotypes, persistent patients shared more, at 2,500 to 3,500.

Relying on iRepertoire HTBI primers and Arm-PCR of CDR3 regions, the team built TCR beta libraries. Study processing details: Identification yielded around 58 TRBV and some 15 TRBJ segments across samples. MiXCR, run by TCRdb on the multiplex PCR reads, gives a single entry per CDR3 protein. The V and J calls shown here were made by TCRdb, not taken from the authors' results. The sample holds roughly 500,000 distinct CDR3 sequences, roughly 23% seen once. This clonotype was detected many times. Its specificity is not known. Time point given: persistent/refractory GD, antithyroid drugs over 5 years with positive TRAb. From PBMCs, RNA was extracted and then used to make the TCR library. The source of this sequence is a female donor with Graves disease. The sample was peripheral blood mononuclear cells (PBMCs), taken when the disease was refractory, from a patient treated with antithyroid drugs.

CDR3 amino acids: CASSENGNQPQHF. The CDR3 nucleotides are TGTGCCAGCAGTGAAAACGGAAATCAGCCCCAGCATTTT. The chain uses TRBV2 and TRBJ1-5; D remains ambiguous. Germline CDR1 SNHLY, CDR2 FYNNEI. The CDR3 loop spans 13 amino acids. The germline V and J ends were trimmed by 2 bases and 4 bases, with 6 bases remaining between them.